These 17 T cell receptor beta chains originate from one sample sequenced in a study of OX40 agonist ivuxolimab in advanced cancers. Assay: immunoSEQ multiplex PCR; the TCRdb copy retains only in-frame clones and omits some. In the table there are roughly 46,000 clones, 82% of which are singletons. The specimen comprised CD4+ or CD8+ T cells sorted from blood, sampled in a trial of the OX40 agonist ivuxolimab. The receptors here all came from an adult with an advanced solid tumor such as melanoma, head and neck, liver or kidney cancer.

V is TRBV11-2 and J is TRBJ1-6; D gene unclear. V lost 3 bases to trimming and J lost 10 bases, with 10 bases between them. Germline V gene sequence: CDR1 SGHAT, CDR2 FQNNGV. This CDR3 has 13 residues. CDR3 region: CASSFWVYSPLHF. The CDR3 nucleotides read TGTGCCAGCAGCTTTTGGGTATACTCACCCCTCCACTTT. The whole variable domain, filled in from reference TRBV11-2 and TRBJ1-6, reads EAGVAQSPRYKIIEKRQSVAFWCNPISGHATLYWYQQILGQGPKLLIQFQNNGVVDDSQLPKDRFSAERLKGVDSTLKIQPAKLEDSAVYLCASSFWVYSPLHFGNGTRLTVT.

The chain has TRBV27 and TRBJ1-6, with TRBD1 matching over 8 bases. V shed 5 bases and J 7 bases; nucleotides not matched to a gene: 7. The CDR3 runs to 15 residues. Germline V gene lookup returns CDR1 MNHEY and CDR2 SMNVEV (reference sequence). The CDR3 spells CASSPLTGANSPLHF. CDR3 sequence (DNA): TGTGCCAGCAGTCCCCTGACAGGGGCAAATTCACCCCTCCACTTT.

CDR3 coding DNA: TGTGCCAGCTCACCGCAGCGGGAAGACACCATATATTTT. This sequence encodes CASSPQREDTIYF. V is TRBV18 and J is TRBJ1-3; D is ambiguous. The CDR3 contains 13 residues. From germline, CDR1 is KGHSH and CDR2 LQKENI. Deletions cut 3 bases from V and 8 bases from J, with 11 bases between.

The chain has TRBV6-5 and TRBJ2-7, with a possible D match to TRBD2 (6 bases). The CDR3 is made up of 15 amino acids. The V gene's germline CDR1 is MNHEY and CDR2 SVGAGI. Trimming left V 4 bases short and J 5 bases short, with 18 bases between. The CDR3 nucleotides are TGTGCCAGCAGTTCCGGGACTGCTGGCACGGACGAGCAGTACTTC. This codes for CASSSGTAGTDEQYF.

This clone was picked up a small number of times. The rearrangement links TRBV7-6 to TRBJ1-6; maybe TRBD1 (6 bases). CDR3 length equals 15 residues. Germline CDR1 is SGHVS and CDR2 is FNYEAQ. The V and J ends lost 0 bases and 8 bases respectively, with 11 bases between them. Written as DNA, the CDR3 is TGTGCCAGCAGCTTAGCTCAGGGGCGAGATTCACCCCTCCACTTT. As protein: CASSLAQGRDSPLHF.

This chain links TRBV10-1 with TRBJ2-1; either TRBD1 or TRBD2 may fit D (5 bases each). Germline V gene sequence: CDR1 WNHNN, CDR2 SYGVQD (reference sequence). The CDR3 length is 15 residues. Trimming removed 3 bases at V and 0 bases at J, with 9 bases between. The CDR3 here is CASSESGSSYNEQFF. The CDR3 coding sequence is TGCGCCAGCAGTGAATCAGGGAGCTCCTACAATGAGCAGTTCTTC.

On this clone: Its ends do not fully match the called genes, so a read error is possible. This chain uses TRBV9 with TRBJ2-5, with 8 bases lining up with TRBD1. This CDR3 has 15 residues. Germline V gene lookup returns CDR1 SGDLS and CDR2 YYNGEE. In DNA, the CDR3 is TGTGCCGGCAGCGCGTCACAGGGGGTCGGAGAGACCCAGTACTTC. Amino acid sequence: CAGSASQGVGETQYF.

This clone was seen only once. The rearrangement uses TRBV7-9 and TRBJ2-6; 8 positions agree with TRBD1. This CDR3 is 18 amino acids long. The trim removed 6 bases at V and 0 bases at J, leaving 10 bases unmatched. Germline values: CDR1 SEHNR, CDR2 FQNEAQ (reference sequence). CDR3 amino acids: CASRFPGTGSSGANVLTF. The CDR3 nucleotides are TGTGCCAGCAGATTTCCCGGGACAGGAAGCTCTGGGGCCAACGTCCTGACTTTC.

V is TRBV27 and J is TRBJ1-6, with a weak D call TRBD1 (5 bases). The CDR3 extends over 15 amino acids. Germline CDR1 MNHEY, CDR2 SMNVEV (reference sequence). V was shortened by 6 bases and J by 12 bases, with 21 bases between the two germline ends. DNA for the CDR3: TGTGCCAGCAGGTCCGGGACGTCAGGGTTTTTACCCCTCCACTTT. This codes for CASRSGTSGFLPLHF.

The genes are TRBV7-7 and TRBJ2-1; D ambiguous. Trimming removed 5 bases from V and 5 bases from J, with 10 bases in between. From germline, CDR1 is SSHAT and CDR2 FNYEAQ (reference sequence). This CDR3 region has 13 residues. The CDR3 nucleotides read TGTGCCAGCAGCCTATACCTGAACAATGAGCAGTTCTTC. Amino acids: CASSLYLNNEQFF.

In its sample, this clone was seen once. The J gene is TRBJ1-5, the V gene TRBV30, with a possible D match to TRBD1 (5 bases). This CDR3 has 17 amino acids. V shed 1 base and J shed 0 bases, with 16 bases lying between them. Germline values: CDR1 GTSNPN, CDR2 SVGIG (reference sequence). The CDR3 sequence is CAWSEGSNFASNQPQHF. The DNA for the CDR3 is TGTGCCTGGAGTGAGGGGTCCAACTTCGCTAGCAATCAGCCCCAGCATTTT. Full variable domain (rest looked up from reference TRBV30 and TRBJ1-5): SQTIHQWPATLVQPVGSPLSLECTVEGTSNPNLYWYRQAAGRGLQLLFYSVGIGQISSEVPQNLSASRPQDRQFILSSKKLLLSDSGFYLCAWSEGSNFASNQPQHFGDGTRLSIL.

The chain has TRBV7-6 and TRBJ2-7; perhaps TRBD2 as D (6 bases). Deletions cut 6 bases from V and 3 bases from J, with 18 bases between. CDR3 length: 15 amino acids. Germline-derived CDR1 and CDR2 are SGHVS and FNYEAQ. Here the CDR3 reads CASRKAAGTDYEQYF. The CDR3 nucleotides are TGTGCCAGCAGAAAGGCTGCGGGGACGGACTACGAGCAGTACTTC.

V and J are TRBV5-1 and TRBJ1-1; D gene uncertain. CDR3 length: 15 residues. Between the trimmed V and J ends, which lost 0 bases and 0 bases, there was a span of 9 bases. Per the germline V gene, CDR1 is SGHRS and CDR2 is YFSETQ. The CDR3 sequence is CASSLAGEVNTEAFF. CDR3 nucleotides: TGCGCCAGCAGCTTGGCAGGTGAAGTGAACACTGAAGCTTTCTTT.

V is TRBV2 and J is TRBJ1-1, with D possibly matching TRBD1 (6 bases). The CDR3 runs 16 residues. V gave up 3 bases and J gave up 5 bases, with 19 bases separating them. Germline-derived CDR1 and CDR2 are SNHLY and FYNNEI. The DNA of the CDR3 is TGTGCCAGCAGTGAGTGGTTCCCAGGGGTAGGGACTGAAGCTTTCTTT. This translates into CASSEWFPGVGTEAFF. Full variable domain (remainder filled in from reference TRBV2 and TRBJ1-1): EPEVTQTPSHQVTQMGQEVILRCVPISNHLYFYWYRQILGQKVEFLVSFYNNEISEKSEIFDDQFSVERPDGSNFTLKIRSTKLEDSAMYFCASSEWFPGVGTEAFFGQGTRLTVV.

This clone was counted only a few times. CDR3 nucleotides: TGTGCCAGTAGCAATCAAACAGGGGGATCAACTGAAGCTTTCTTT. It is translated as CASSNQTGGSTEAFF. The V and J genes are TRBV19 and TRBJ1-1; 8 positions match TRBD1. CDR1 LNHDA and CDR2 SQIVND come from the germline V gene (reference sequence). This CDR3 region has 15 residues. J lost 5 bases, V lost 6 bases, and 11 bases had no gene match.

This chain joins TRBV9 and TRBJ1-5; 11 bases are shared with TRBD1. The CDR3 runs to 15 residues. Germline assignment: CDR1 SGDLS and CDR2 YYNGEE. After removal of 4 bases from V and 2 bases from J, the junction contained 2 bases not matched to a gene. In DNA, the CDR3 is TGTGCCAGCAGCTCGGGACAGGGGGGCAATCAGCCCCAGCATTTT. Protein product: CASSSGQGGNQPQHF.

The chain combines TRBV19 with TRBJ1-1, with D hard to call. Looked up from germline, CDR1 is LNHDA and CDR2 is SQIVND (reference sequence). The CDR3 extends over 12 amino acids. Trimming left V 4 bases short and J 7 bases short, with 10 bases between. CDR3 coding DNA: TGTGCCAGTAGTACAGGAATGGGTGAAGCTTTCTTT. Its translation is CASSTGMGEAFF.